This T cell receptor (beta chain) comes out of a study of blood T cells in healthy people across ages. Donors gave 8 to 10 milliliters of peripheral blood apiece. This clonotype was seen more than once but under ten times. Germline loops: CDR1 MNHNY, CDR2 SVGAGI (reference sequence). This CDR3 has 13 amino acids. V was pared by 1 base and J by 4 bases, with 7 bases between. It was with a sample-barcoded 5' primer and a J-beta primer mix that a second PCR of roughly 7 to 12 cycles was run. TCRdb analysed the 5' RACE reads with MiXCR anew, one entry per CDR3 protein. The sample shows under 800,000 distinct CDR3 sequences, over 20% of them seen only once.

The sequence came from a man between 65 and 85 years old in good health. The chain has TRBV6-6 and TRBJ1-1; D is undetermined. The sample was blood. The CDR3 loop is CASSYLVGTEAFF. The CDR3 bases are TGTGCCAGCAGTTACTTGGTTGGCACTGAAGCTTTCTTT.